Sequencing of this TCR beta chain was carried out in a study of T cell repertoires in cytomegalovirus infection. At least ten counts were recorded for this clonotype. The germline CDR1 and CDR2 sequences are SGHVS and FNYEAQ. Trimming shortened V by 1 base and J by 7 bases, and 13 bases separated the two germline ends. The CDR3 contains 14 residues. MiXCR, run by TCRdb on the reads, gives a single entry per CDR3 protein. The table lists under 200,000 distinct CDR3 sequences, 8% to 10% of them singletons. What was sequenced was PBMCs. This sequence was found in a human donor in good health (CMV status not recorded). Some clones in this sample may be carry-over from other donors' samples. V usage is TRBV7-6 and J usage is TRBJ1-1; TRBD1 is a possible D gene (5 bases). In DNA form, the CDR3 reads TGTGCCAGCAGCTTAGGGAGCGGGGCCCTTGAAGCTTTCTTT. Its protein product is CASSLGSGALEAFF.